The text below deals with one T cell receptor beta chain. The antigen is unknown. This sample was taken from a study of PD-1 blockade in classical Hodgkin lymphoma. Broader study findings: For complete responders, baseline diversity was comparable to that of newly diagnosed patients. Newly diagnosed patients reportedly had lower baseline TCR diversity than healthy donors.

V shed 5 bases and J shed 0 bases, with 10 bases lying between them. The germline gives CDR1 PRHDT, CDR2 FYEKMQ (reference sequence). CDR3 length equals 15 residues. Noted time point: cycle 4 day 1 (C4D1), after five to seven weeks of nivolumab. Each of the patients experienced relapse following autologous stem cell transplantation, and their brentuximab vedotin exposure differed. Clones were sequenced by immunoSEQ multiplex PCR, and TCRdb holds only the in-frame ones, with some missing. The table has tens of thousands of clones, 88% seen once. This receptor was obtained from a human donor with classical Hodgkin lymphoma. Material: peripheral blood mononuclear cells (PBMCs), obtained before the fourth cycle of nivolumab. The rearrangement joins TRBV13 to TRBJ2-2; tentatively, D is TRBD1 (6 bases). The CDR3 protein is CASSIGQTNTGELFF. In nucleotides, the CDR3 is TGTGCCAGCAGCATCGGACAGACGAACACCGGGGAGCTGTTTTTT.